Listed below are T cell receptor beta chains from one sample, sequenced in a study of shared clonotypes between healthy human individuals. TCRdb's copy holds only in-frame clones and misses some; the assay was immunoSEQ multiplex PCR. Of around 2.5 million clones listed, under 95% are singletons. The sample consisted of naive CD4+ T cells from PBMCs. The source of these receptors is a man aged 18 to 30 in good health. Some clones in this sample may be carry-over from other donors' samples. CDR3s include the opening cysteine and the closing phenylalanine or tryptophan. The order of the fields is D gene, V gene, CDR3 length, clone size, J gene, CDR3 protein, CDR3 DNA. A D gene is named only where the DNA matches it firmly. Clone size is not always given. Where it is, it says once, few, many or a class for expanded clones.

d_call: -; v_call: TRBV5-1; cdr3_length: 13; clone_size: -; j_call: TRBJ2-1; cdr3_aa: CASSPRPGNEQFF; cdr3_nt: TGCGCCAGCAGCCCAAGACCAGGGAATGAGCAGTTCTTC
d_call: TRBD1; v_call: TRBV5-8; cdr3_length: 19; clone_size: once; j_call: TRBJ2-5; cdr3_aa: CASSLALAGTGQDQETQYF; cdr3_nt: TGTGCCAGCAGCTTGGCCTTAGCCGGGACAGGGCAAGACCAAGAGACCCAGTACTTC
d_call: TRBD1; v_call: TRBV9; cdr3_length: 14; clone_size: -; j_call: TRBJ2-3; cdr3_aa: CASSGPSTGVPQYF; cdr3_nt: TGTGCCAGCAGCGGGCCGTCTACAGGGGTACCGCAGTATTTT
d_call: TRBD2; v_call: TRBV11-1; cdr3_length: 14; clone_size: -; j_call: TRBJ2-7; cdr3_aa: CASSLTQAGLEQYF; cdr3_nt: TGTGCCAGCAGCTTAACCCAAGCGGGACTTGAGCAGTACTTC
d_call: TRBD1; v_call: TRBV6-1; cdr3_length: 14; clone_size: -; j_call: TRBJ1-2; cdr3_aa: CASNFGTAIYGYTF; cdr3_nt: TGTGCCAGCAACTTCGGGACAGCAATCTATGGCTACACCTTC
d_call: -; v_call: TRBV27; cdr3_length: 12; clone_size: -; j_call: TRBJ2-7; cdr3_aa: CASSLSSYEQYF; cdr3_nt: TGTGCCAGCAGTTTAAGCTCCTACGAGCAGTACTTC
d_call: TRBD2; v_call: TRBV5-1; cdr3_length: 14; clone_size: -; j_call: TRBJ2-7; cdr3_aa: CASSFIAGAYEQYF; cdr3_nt: TGCGCCAGCAGCTTTATAGCGGGAGCCTACGAGCAGTACTTC
d_call: -; v_call: TRBV5-1; cdr3_length: 15; clone_size: once; j_call: TRBJ1-4; cdr3_aa: CASSELQATNEKLFF; cdr3_nt: TGCGCCAGCAGCGAATTACAAGCAACTAATGAAAAACTGTTTTTT
d_call: -; v_call: TRBV5-5; cdr3_length: 14; clone_size: -; j_call: TRBJ2-6; cdr3_aa: CASSSNPGANVLTF; cdr3_nt: TGTGCCAGCAGCTCTAATCCTGGGGCCAACGTCCTGACTTTC
d_call: -; v_call: TRBV19; cdr3_length: 13; clone_size: -; j_call: TRBJ2-7; cdr3_aa: CASSKGQNYEQYF; cdr3_nt: TGTGCCAGTAGTAAGGGGCAGAACTACGAGCAGTACTTC
d_call: TRBD2; v_call: TRBV7-8; cdr3_length: 15; clone_size: -; j_call: TRBJ2-1; cdr3_aa: CASSLALAGPNEQFF; cdr3_nt: TGTGCCAGCAGCTTAGCGCTAGCGGGGCCCAATGAGCAGTTCTTC
d_call: TRBD1; v_call: TRBV29-1; cdr3_length: 13; clone_size: -; j_call: TRBJ2-5; cdr3_aa: CSVVPYRGETQYF; cdr3_nt: TGCAGCGTTGTGCCGTACAGGGGAGAGACCCAGTACTTC
d_call: -; v_call: TRBV27; cdr3_length: 13; clone_size: -; j_call: TRBJ1-5; cdr3_aa: CASSPLSNQPQHF; cdr3_nt: TGTGCCAGCAGTCCGCTTAGCAATCAGCCCCAGCATTTT
d_call: TRBD1; v_call: TRBV7-9; cdr3_length: 15; clone_size: -; j_call: TRBJ2-7; cdr3_aa: CASSLSRQGAYEQYF; cdr3_nt: TGTGCCAGCAGCTTGTCCCGGCAGGGGGCCTACGAGCAGTACTTC
d_call: TRBD1; v_call: TRBV27; cdr3_length: 16; clone_size: -; j_call: TRBJ2-3; cdr3_aa: CASSFIRTGGTDTQYF; cdr3_nt: TGTGCCAGCAGTTTTATCCGGACAGGGGGCACAGATACGCAGTATTTT
d_call: -; v_call: TRBV11-2; cdr3_length: 11; clone_size: -; j_call: TRBJ2-7; cdr3_aa: CASGVRDEQYF; cdr3_nt: TGTGCCAGTGGAGTCCGGGACGAGCAGTACTTC
d_call: TRBD1; v_call: TRBV7-9; cdr3_length: 12; clone_size: -; j_call: TRBJ1-2; cdr3_aa: CASSLTGDGYTF; cdr3_nt: TGTGCCAGCAGCTTGACAGGGGATGGCTACACCTTC
d_call: -; v_call: TRBV30; cdr3_length: 13; clone_size: -; j_call: TRBJ2-4; cdr3_aa: CAWSVGFADIQYF; cdr3_nt: TGTGCCTGGAGTGTAGGTTTTGCGGACATTCAGTACTTC
d_call: -; v_call: TRBV5-4; cdr3_length: 13; clone_size: -; j_call: TRBJ2-3; cdr3_aa: CASSLTGPDTQYF; cdr3_nt: TGTGCCAGCAGCTTGACAGGGCCAGATACGCAGTATTTT
d_call: -; v_call: TRBV2; cdr3_length: 15; clone_size: -; j_call: TRBJ2-3; cdr3_aa: CASRKTGFSTDTQYF; cdr3_nt: TGTGCCAGCAGGAAAACAGGGTTTAGCACAGATACGCAGTATTTT
d_call: -; v_call: TRBV9; cdr3_length: 13; clone_size: -; j_call: TRBJ1-1; cdr3_aa: CASSVVQFTEAFF; cdr3_nt: TGTGCCAGCAGCGTAGTGCAGTTCACTGAAGCTTTCTTT
d_call: -; v_call: TRBV7-2; cdr3_length: 13; clone_size: -; j_call: TRBJ1-1; cdr3_aa: CASRRGADTEAFF; cdr3_nt: TGTGCCAGCAGACGCGGGGCAGACACTGAAGCTTTCTTT